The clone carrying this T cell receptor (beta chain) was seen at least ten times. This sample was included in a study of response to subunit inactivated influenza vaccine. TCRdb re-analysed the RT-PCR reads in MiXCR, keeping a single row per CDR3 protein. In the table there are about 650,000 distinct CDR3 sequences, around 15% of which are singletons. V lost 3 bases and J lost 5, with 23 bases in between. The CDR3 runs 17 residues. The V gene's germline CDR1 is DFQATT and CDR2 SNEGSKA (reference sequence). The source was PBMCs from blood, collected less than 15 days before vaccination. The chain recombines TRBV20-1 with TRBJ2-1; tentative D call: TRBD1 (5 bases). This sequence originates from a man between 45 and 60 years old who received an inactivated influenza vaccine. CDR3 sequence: CSARPGLGVYRNNEQFF. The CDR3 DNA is TGCAGTGCTAGGCCAGGGTTAGGTGTGTACAGAAACAATGAGCAGTTCTTC.